A single sample is the source of the 30 T cell receptor beta chains below, sequenced in a study of radiation and T cells in renal cell carcinoma. Profiled with immunoSEQ multiplex PCR; TCRdb holds only in-frame clones, not every one. The sample has 100,000 to 150,000 clones; around 84% are singletons. Time point indicated: baseline pretreatment blood. Treatment noted: 15 Gy SBRT to primary tumor, nephrectomy 4 weeks later. Sample: blood, taken from a patient whose treatment included radiotherapy and nephrectomy. The receptors were sampled from a woman aged 60-75 years with renal cell carcinoma.

Written as DNA, the CDR3 is TGTGCCAGCAGCAAGACAGGGGCGGGCACCGGGGAGCTGTTTTTT. Translating gives CASSKTGAGTGELFF. The J gene is TRBJ2-2, the V gene TRBV28, with TRBD1 identical over 8 bases. The CDR3 has 15 residues. V lost 6 bases to trimming and J lost 4 bases; unmatched junction nucleotides: 7. The germline CDR1 and CDR2 sequences are MDHEN and SYDVKM.

This clone turned up a few times. The chain combines TRBV29-1 with TRBJ1-5, with D perhaps matching TRBD1 (5 bases). Germline V gene lookup returns CDR1 SQVTM and CDR2 ANQGSEA. V lost 7 bases and J lost 3, with 13 bases in between. This CDR3 is built from 13 residues. The chain's CDR3 is CSATDGNNQPQHF. In DNA form, the CDR3 reads TGCAGCGCGACAGACGGTAACAATCAGCCCCAGCATTTT.

V usage is TRBV7-6 and J usage is TRBJ2-5; D assignment may be TRBD1 or TRBD2 (5 bases each). In germline, CDR1 is SGHVS, CDR2 FNYEAQ. The V end lost 1 base, the J end lost 4 bases, and 10 bases lay between the germline ends. The CDR3 length is 14 residues. CDR3 bases: TGTGCCAGCAGCTTAGAATTTGGGGGAGAGACCCAGTACTTC. Encoded protein: CASSLEFGGETQYF.

This chain connects TRBV19 to TRBJ2-3; D is unresolved. The germline CDR1 and CDR2 sequences are LNHDA and SQIVND (reference sequence). Trimming cost V 5 bases and J 2 bases, with 8 bases left between them. CDR3 length equals 13 residues. CDR3 loop: CASSDTHTDTQYF. The CDR3, as DNA: TGTGCCAGTAGTGACACACACACAGATACGCAGTATTTT. Together with reference TRBV19 and TRBJ2-3, the CDR3 gives the full variable domain: DGGITQSPKYLFRKEGQNVTLSCEQNLNHDAMYWYRQDPGQGLRLIYYSQIVNDFQKGDIAEGYSVSREKKESFPLTVTSAQKNPTAFYLCASSDTHTDTQYFGPGTRLTVL.

The rearrangement uses TRBV5-6 and TRBJ2-7, with D possibly being TRBD1 or TRBD2 (5 bases each). Germline CDR1 is SGHDT and CDR2 is YYEEEE. V was clipped by 4 bases and J by 3 bases, with 20 bases between them. The CDR3 runs to 16 residues. Here the CDR3 DNA reads TGTGCCAGCAGCCCGGCAGACGGGGCGGTAGGCTACGAGCAGTACTTC. It translates to CASSPADGAVGYEQYF.

This clone was detected once. The gene calls are TRBV2 and TRBJ1-3; TRBD1 is a possible D gene (5 bases). Germline V gene data show CDR1 as SNHLY and CDR2 as FYNNEI. V gave up 8 bases and J gave up 0 bases, with 17 bases separating them. The CDR3 is 16 amino acids. For the CDR3, the DNA is TGTGCCAGCGAGGGCGGAGGACAAGTCTCTGGAAACACCATATATTTT. As protein: CASEGGGQVSGNTIYF.

The V and J genes are TRBV28 and TRBJ1-3; D is possibly TRBD1 (5 bases). The CDR3 runs to 15 residues. V gave up 6 bases and J gave up 2 bases, with 14 bases separating them. The V gene's germline CDR1 is MDHEN and CDR2 SYDVKM. CDR3 DNA sequence: TGTGCCAGCAGCCTTTGGAGGGACGCTGGAAACACCATATATTTT. Translated: CASSLWRDAGNTIYF.

The chain's CDR3 is CASSFRSAYGYTF. In nucleotides, the CDR3 is TGTGCCAGCAGTTTCCGGTCAGCCTATGGCTACACCTTC. The chain combines TRBV28 with TRBJ1-2; unclear D gene. Germline-derived CDR1 and CDR2 are MDHEN and SYDVKM. The CDR3 contains 13 residues. Trimming left V 3 bases short and J 4 bases short, with 9 bases between.

The chain is built from TRBV7-9 and TRBJ2-3, with TRBD2 as a possible D gene (5 bases). Germline loops: CDR1 SEHNR, CDR2 FQNEAQ (reference sequence). Trimming stripped 0 bases from V and 6 bases from J, with 10 bases between. The CDR3 sequence is 14 residues long. CDR3 residues: CASSLAVSGDTQYF. In DNA, the CDR3 is TGTGCCAGCAGCTTAGCGGTTTCGGGGGATACGCAGTATTTT.

J is TRBJ1-2 and V is TRBV6-1, with TRBD1 matching 9 bases. Per germline, CDR1 MNHNS and CDR2 SASEGT. The CDR3 is 14 residues long. V was clipped by 2 bases and J by 8 bases; unmatched bases: 6. The CDR3 spells CASSESGTGIGYTF. In DNA, the CDR3 is TGTGCCAGCAGTGAAAGCGGGACAGGGATCGGCTACACCTTC.

The V gene is TRBV6-1, the J gene TRBJ1-4; no reliable D call. The CDR3 has 14 residues. Germline CDR1 MNHNS, CDR2 SASEGT. Trimming cost V 3 bases and J 5 bases, with 10 bases left between them. The CDR3 nucleotides read TGTGCCAGCAGTGATGGCAAGGTCAATGAAAAACTGTTTTTT. It codes for CASSDGKVNEKLFF.

This clone was counted a few times. CDR3 nucleotide sequence: TGCGCCAGCAGCCAAGACCGGGACAGGGCTACAAATGAGCAGTTCTTC. Protein product: CASSQDRDRATNEQFF. The V and J genes are TRBV4-1 and TRBJ2-1; 9 nucleotides align to TRBD1. Germline V lookup: CDR1 MGHRA, CDR2 YSYEKL. Unmatched junction bases numbered 7, after V lost 0 bases and J lost 7 bases. CDR3 size: 16 residues.

The V and J genes are TRBV6-1 and TRBJ1-2; D unresolved. Germline loops: CDR1 MNHNS, CDR2 SASEGT. V dropped 6 bases and J dropped 8 bases, with 22 bases sitting between them. The CDR3 extends over 15 amino acids. CDR3 DNA: TGTGCCAGCAGAACCTCCGGTGGATCCCTCAACGGCTACACCTTC. Protein: CASRTSGGSLNGYTF.

J is TRBJ1-5 and V is TRBV6-6; a weak D match, TRBD1 (5 bases). V gave up 10 bases and J gave up 1 base, with 14 bases separating them. The CDR3 contains 14 residues. Per germline, CDR1 MNHNY and CDR2 SVGAGI (reference sequence). CDR3 coding DNA: TGTGCCACCTCCCGGGACCGCAGCAATCAGCCCCAGCATTTT. Translated: CATSRDRSNQPQHF.

The chain is built from TRBV27 and TRBJ1-2; tentative D call: TRBD1 (5 bases). The CDR3 length is 14 residues. The germline gives CDR1 MNHEY, CDR2 SMNVEV (reference sequence). With 2 bases removed from V and 4 bases from J, the gap between germline ends came to 11 bases. CDR3: CASSLKGFGYGYTF. In DNA form, the CDR3 reads TGTGCCAGCAGTTTAAAGGGGTTCGGCTATGGCTACACCTTC.

This chain joins TRBV27 and TRBJ2-5, with TRBD2 matching 11 bases. The CDR3 runs 17 residues. Germline-derived CDR1 and CDR2 are MNHEY and SMNVEV (reference sequence). With 4 bases clipped from V and 7 bases from J, the junction kept 14 bases outside the gene matches. CDR3 in DNA: TGTGCCAGCAGTTCCCTACCGGGACTAGCGGTAGGAATGACCCAGTACTTC. Its protein product is CASSSLPGLAVGMTQYF.

This clone was observed a single time. This rearrangement joins TRBV5-6 to TRBJ2-6, with 8 nucleotides matching TRBD1. The CDR3 consists of 18 residues. The germline gives CDR1 SGHDT, CDR2 YYEEEE. With V trimmed by 2 bases and J by 2 bases, 9 bases remained unmatched. In nucleotides, the CDR3 is TGTGCCAGCAGCTTCGAGATGACAGGGGTTGCTGGGGCCAACGTCCTGACTTTC. Translated, it gives CASSFEMTGVAGANVLTF.

The V call is TRBV5-1, the J call TRBJ2-2, with 9 bases that match TRBD1. Looked up from germline, CDR1 is SGHRS and CDR2 is YFSETQ. The CDR3 covers 15 residues. V lost 4 bases to trimming and J lost 3 bases; unmatched junction nucleotides: 4. The CDR3 here is CASSPRDRDTGELFF. Here the CDR3 DNA reads TGCGCCAGCAGCCCCCGGGACAGGGACACCGGGGAGCTGTTTTTT.

This sequence joins TRBV4-2 and TRBJ1-5; unclear D gene. CDR1 is LGHNA, CDR2 YNFKEQ, per germline. Trimming removed 0 bases from V and 4 bases from J, with 13 bases in between. The CDR3 spans 16 residues. DNA for the CDR3: TGTGCCAGCAGCCAAGATTTAAGGAGTAGTAATCAGCCCCAGCATTTT. Translating it yields CASSQDLRSSNQPQHF.

V usage is TRBV19 and J usage is TRBJ2-5, with D perhaps TRBD1 (6 bases). CDR1 is LNHDA, CDR2 SQIVND, per germline (reference sequence). This CDR3 has 15 amino acids. V was cut by 9 bases and J by 1 base, with 18 bases left in between. The CDR3 nucleotides read TGTGCCAGCAGCGAACAGGGTCTACTCCAAGAGACCCAGTACTTC. Protein: CASSEQGLLQETQYF.

The chain is built from TRBV6-5 and TRBJ2-1; TRBD1 matches 7 bases. There are 15 residues in the CDR3. Germline values: CDR1 MNHEY, CDR2 SVGAGI. The V segment lost 5 bases and the J segment 8 bases; nucleotides outside the gene matches: 12. CDR3 protein: CASSRTPTGADEQFF. The CDR3, as DNA: TGTGCCAGCAGTCGGACCCCAACAGGGGCGGATGAGCAGTTCTTC.

This chain connects TRBV6-6 to TRBJ1-1; 7 nucleotides align to TRBD1. The germline gives CDR1 MNHNY, CDR2 SVGAGI (reference sequence). V dropped 0 bases and J dropped 6; count of bases not matched to a gene: 1. This CDR3 is 13 amino acids long. The CDR3: CASSYSGGSEAFF. DNA of the CDR3: TGTGCCAGCAGTTACTCAGGGGGCTCTGAAGCTTTCTTT.

V usage is TRBV6-1 and J usage is TRBJ2-5; the match to TRBD2 covers 8 bases. The CDR3 runs to 13 residues. Germline CDR1 is MNHNS and CDR2 is SASEGT. J lost 3 bases, V lost 6 bases, and 3 bases had no gene match. CDR3 sequence: CASRDGGEETQYF. DNA of the CDR3: TGTGCCAGCAGGGACGGGGGGGAAGAGACCCAGTACTTC.

The table lists this clone with many counts. The rearrangement joins TRBV5-4 to TRBJ2-7; 9 bases match TRBD1. Trimming removed 2 bases from V and 1 base from J; junction bases left unmatched: 4. CDR1 is SGHNT, CDR2 YYREEE, per germline (reference sequence). The CDR3 runs 15 residues. The CDR3 region has the DNA TGTGCCAGCAGCTTAGGACAGGGGAATTCCTACGAGCAGTACTTC. It specifies CASSLGQGNSYEQYF.

This clone has only a few counts. The chain carries TRBV19 and TRBJ1-1; D call uncertain. V lost 7 bases, J lost 3 bases, and 18 bases lay in between. CDR3 length equals 15 residues. The germline V gene has CDR1 LNHDA and CDR2 SQIVND (reference sequence). CDR3 bases: TGTGCCAGTAAGGGCTCCGGGGTGGGGTACACTGAAGCTTTCTTT. Translated: CASKGSGVGYTEAFF.

This chain links TRBV9 with TRBJ1-3; 7 bases agree with TRBD1. CDR1 and CDR2 (germline): SGDLS, YYNGEE. This CDR3 contains 13 residues. Trimming took 3 bases from V and 4 from J; bases not matched to a gene: 1. CDR3 DNA sequence: TGTGCCAGCAGCGCGACAGGGGGAAACACCATATATTTT. Its protein product is CASSATGGNTIYF. Looking up the rest from reference TRBV9 and TRBJ1-3 gives the full variable domain: DSGVTQTPKHLITATGQRVTLRCSPRSGDLSVYWYQQSLDQGLQFLIQYYNGEERAKGNILERFSAQQFPDLHSELNLSSLELGDSALYFCASSATGGNTIYFGEGSWLTVV.

This clone was seen only once. The chain carries TRBV11-2 and TRBJ1-1; D is undetermined. V was clipped by 3 bases and J by 4 bases, with 9 bases between them. Germline CDR1 is SGHAT and CDR2 is FQNNGV. This CDR3 comprises 13 residues. CDR3 sequence: CASSLGRSTEAFF. Written as DNA, the CDR3 is TGTGCCAGCAGCTTGGGGAGATCCACTGAAGCTTTCTTT.

V gene TRBV18 combines with J gene TRBJ2-1; D might be TRBD1 or TRBD2, each matching 6 bases. V dropped 3 bases and J dropped 12 bases, with 21 bases sitting between them. CDR3 length equals 15 residues. Germline V CDR1 and CDR2: KGHSH, LQKENI. CDR3 sequence: CASSPMEGGLSGQFF. The CDR3 bases are TGTGCCAGCTCACCCATGGAGGGGGGACTCTCGGGGCAGTTCTTC.

The chain joins TRBV7-3 to TRBJ1-3; D not certain. The CDR3 has 16 amino acids. The V end was cut by 0 bases, the J end by 1 base, with 10 bases between. CDR1 and CDR2 (germline): SGHTA, FQGTGA. The CDR3 DNA reads TGTGCCAGCAGCTTAACGGGAGGCGGGTCTGGAAACACCATATATTTT. Encoded protein: CASSLTGGGSGNTIYF.

This chain joins TRBV30 and TRBJ2-1; possibly TRBD2 for D (6 bases). Per germline, CDR1 GTSNPN and CDR2 SVGIG (reference sequence). CDR3 length: 14 residues. Deletions cut 2 bases from V and 10 bases from J, with 18 bases between. CDR3 bases: TGTGCCTGGAGTCGGGACTCAACGTATGGGGAGCAGTTCTTC. Protein sequence: CAWSRDSTYGEQFF.